The T cell receptor (beta chain) under discussion was sequenced for a study of blood T cell repertoires in COVID-19. Looking at the study overall: COVID-19 samples from acute and convalescent phases originated in the United States, Italy and Spain.

Original processing notes: Nucleated cell counts were estimated from reference gene primer amplification. Repertoires were generated with immunoSEQ multiplex PCR, while TCRdb's copy carries only in-frame clones and drops some. Clonal size and the V and J genes are those of that table, whereas D and trimming came from the DNA. This sample has about 280,000 clones; roughly 91% occur once, and the top ten carry approximately 4.2%. The clonotype comes from a man in his forties or fifties with acute or convalescent COVID-19. Material: peripheral blood.

This chain's CDR3 is CASSSSTEPNTEAFF. Here the CDR3 DNA reads TGCGCCAGCAGCTCCTCGACAGAGCCCAACACTGAAGCTTTCTTT. The rearrangement uses TRBV5-1 and TRBJ1-1; D possibly corresponds to TRBD1 (5 bases). CDR1 SGHRS and CDR2 YFSETQ come from the germline V gene. Trimming removed 3 bases at V and 2 bases at J, with 14 bases between. This CDR3 is built from 15 residues.